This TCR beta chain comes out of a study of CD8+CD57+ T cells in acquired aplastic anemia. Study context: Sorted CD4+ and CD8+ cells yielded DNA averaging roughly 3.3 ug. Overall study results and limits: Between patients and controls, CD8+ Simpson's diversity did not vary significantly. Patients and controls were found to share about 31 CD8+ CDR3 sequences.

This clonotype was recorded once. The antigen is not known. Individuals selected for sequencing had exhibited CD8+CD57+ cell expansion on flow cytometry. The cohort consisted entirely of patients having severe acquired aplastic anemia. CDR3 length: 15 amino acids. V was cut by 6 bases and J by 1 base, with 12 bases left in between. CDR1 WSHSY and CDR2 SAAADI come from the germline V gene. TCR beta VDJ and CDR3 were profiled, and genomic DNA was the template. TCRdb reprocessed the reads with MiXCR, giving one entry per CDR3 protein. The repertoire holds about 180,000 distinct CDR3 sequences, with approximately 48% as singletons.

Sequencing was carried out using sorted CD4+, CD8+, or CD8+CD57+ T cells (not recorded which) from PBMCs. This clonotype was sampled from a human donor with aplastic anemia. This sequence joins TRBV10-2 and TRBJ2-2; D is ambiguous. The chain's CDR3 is CASRADTENTGELFF. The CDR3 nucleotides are TGCGCCAGCAGAGCCGACACCGAGAACACCGGGGAGCTGTTTTTT.